The T cell receptor beta chain under discussion was sequenced for a study of cytotoxic CD8 clonotypes in ibrutinib-treated CLL. The CDR3 has 13 amino acids. Germline CDR1 reads SGHVS; CDR2 reads FNYEAQ. V was pared by 6 bases and J by 4 bases, with 7 bases between. The protocol was immunoSEQ multiplex PCR, while the TCRdb copy is restricted to in-frame clones and leaves out a portion. The table has 200,000 to 250,000 clones, 70% to 75% seen once. This chain uses TRBV7-6 with TRBJ1-6; D is possibly TRBD1 (6 bases). Source: PBMCs, taken after 12 months of ibrutinib treatment. The source of this sequence is a human donor with chronic lymphocytic leukemia. CDR3: CASRGGYNSPLHF. In DNA, the CDR3 is TGTGCCAGCAGAGGGGGTTATAATTCACCCCTCCACTTT.